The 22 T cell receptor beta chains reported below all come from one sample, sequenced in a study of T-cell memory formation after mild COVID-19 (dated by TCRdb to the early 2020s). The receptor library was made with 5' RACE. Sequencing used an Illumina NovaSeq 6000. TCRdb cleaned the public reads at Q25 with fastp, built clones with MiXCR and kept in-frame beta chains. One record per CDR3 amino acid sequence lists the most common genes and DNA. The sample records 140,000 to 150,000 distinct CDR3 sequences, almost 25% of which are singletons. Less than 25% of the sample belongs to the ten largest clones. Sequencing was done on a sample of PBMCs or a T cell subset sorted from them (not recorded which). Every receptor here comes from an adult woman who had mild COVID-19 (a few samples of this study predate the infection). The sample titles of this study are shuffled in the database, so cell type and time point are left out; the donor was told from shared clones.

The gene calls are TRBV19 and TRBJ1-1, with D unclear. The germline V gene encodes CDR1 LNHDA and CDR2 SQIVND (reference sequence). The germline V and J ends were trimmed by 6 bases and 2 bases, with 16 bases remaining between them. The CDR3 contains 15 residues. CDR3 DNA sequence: TGTGCCAGTAGCTATGGCCTTGGCAGCAACACTGAAGCTTTCTTT. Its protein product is CASSYGLGSNTEAFF.

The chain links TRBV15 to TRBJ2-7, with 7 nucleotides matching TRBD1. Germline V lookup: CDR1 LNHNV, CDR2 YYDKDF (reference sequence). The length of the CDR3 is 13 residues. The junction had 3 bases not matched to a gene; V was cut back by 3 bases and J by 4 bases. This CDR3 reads CATSSGTVYEQYF. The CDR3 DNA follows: TGTGCCACCAGCAGTGGGACAGTTTACGAGCAGTACTTC. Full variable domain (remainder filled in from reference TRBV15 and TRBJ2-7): DAMVIQNPRYQVTQFGKPVTLSCSQTLNHNVMYWYQQKSSQAPKLLFHYYDKDFNNEADTPDNFQSRRPNTSFCFLDIRSPGLGDTAMYLCATSSGTVYEQYFGPGTRLTVT.

This CDR3 is CASSLAGIEAFF. As DNA, the CDR3 is TGTGCCAGCAGTTTAGCCGGAATTGAAGCTTTCTTT. V and J are TRBV12-3 or TRBV12-4 and TRBJ1-1; D ambiguous. This CDR3 has 12 amino acids. Trimming took off 0 bases at V and 7 bases at J, with 6 bases between the two ends.

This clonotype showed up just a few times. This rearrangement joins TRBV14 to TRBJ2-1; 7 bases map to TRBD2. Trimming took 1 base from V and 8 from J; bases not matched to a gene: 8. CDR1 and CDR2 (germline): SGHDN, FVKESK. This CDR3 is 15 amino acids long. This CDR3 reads CASSQVRTRKHEQFF. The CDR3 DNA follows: TGTGCCAGCAGCCAAGTCAGGACTAGGAAACATGAGCAGTTCTTC.

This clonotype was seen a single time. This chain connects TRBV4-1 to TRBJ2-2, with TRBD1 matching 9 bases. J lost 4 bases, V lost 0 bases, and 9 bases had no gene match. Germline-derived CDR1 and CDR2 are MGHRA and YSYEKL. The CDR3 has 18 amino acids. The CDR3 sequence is CASSQERRGQGLTGELFF. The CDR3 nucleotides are TGCGCCAGCAGCCAAGAAAGGAGGGGACAGGGTCTCACCGGGGAGCTGTTTTTT.

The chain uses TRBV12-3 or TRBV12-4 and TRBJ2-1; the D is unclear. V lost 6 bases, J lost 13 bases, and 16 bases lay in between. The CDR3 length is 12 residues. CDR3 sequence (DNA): TGTGCCAGCAGGGAAGTGGCGGAAAGCCAGTTCTTC. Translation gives CASREVAESQFF.

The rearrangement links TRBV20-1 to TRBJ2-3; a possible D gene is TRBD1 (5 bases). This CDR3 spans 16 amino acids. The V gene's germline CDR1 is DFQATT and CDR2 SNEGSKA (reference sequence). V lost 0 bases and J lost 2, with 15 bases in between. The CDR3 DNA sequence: TGCAGTGCTAGAGATGCGACAGTACTCTTCACAGATACGCAGTATTTT. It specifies CSARDATVLFTDTQYF.

The CDR3 loop reads CAWSELNIQYF. The CDR3 nucleotides read TGTGCCTGGAGTGAACTAAACATTCAGTACTTC. V is TRBV30 and J is TRBJ2-4; D gene unclear. This CDR3 is built from 11 residues. CDR1 GTSNPN and CDR2 SVGIG come from the germline V gene (reference sequence). The V and J ends lost 1 base and 6 bases respectively, with 4 bases between them. Drawing the rest from reference TRBV30 and TRBJ2-4, the complete variable domain is SQTIHQWPATLVQPVGSPLSLECTVEGTSNPNLYWYRQAAGRGLQLLFYSVGIGQISSEVPQNLSASRPQDRQFILSSKKLLLSDSGFYLCAWSELNIQYFGAGTRLSVL.

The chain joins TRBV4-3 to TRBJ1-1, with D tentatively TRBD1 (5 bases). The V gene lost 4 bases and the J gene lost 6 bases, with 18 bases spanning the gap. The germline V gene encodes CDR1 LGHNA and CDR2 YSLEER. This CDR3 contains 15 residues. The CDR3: CASSLGGVGGPEAFF. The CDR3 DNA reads TGCGCCAGCAGCCTCGGGGGGGTTGGTGGGCCTGAAGCTTTCTTT.

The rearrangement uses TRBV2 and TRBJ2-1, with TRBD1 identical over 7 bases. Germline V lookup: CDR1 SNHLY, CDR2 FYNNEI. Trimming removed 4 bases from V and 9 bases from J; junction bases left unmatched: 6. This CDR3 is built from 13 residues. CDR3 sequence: CASSVEGGGEQFF. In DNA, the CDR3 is TGTGCCAGCAGTGTCGAAGGGGGCGGTGAGCAGTTCTTC.

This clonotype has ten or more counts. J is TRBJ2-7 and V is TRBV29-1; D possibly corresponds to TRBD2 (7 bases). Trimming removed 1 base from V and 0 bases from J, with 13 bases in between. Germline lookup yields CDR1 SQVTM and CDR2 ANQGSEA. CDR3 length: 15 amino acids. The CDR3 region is CSVEVGGAISYEQYF. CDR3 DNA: TGCAGCGTTGAAGTAGGGGGGGCTATCTCCTACGAGCAGTACTTC.

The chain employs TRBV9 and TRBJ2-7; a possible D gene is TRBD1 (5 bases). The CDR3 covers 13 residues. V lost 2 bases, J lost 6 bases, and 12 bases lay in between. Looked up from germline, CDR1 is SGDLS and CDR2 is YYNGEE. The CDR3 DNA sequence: TGTGCCAGCAGCGTCGCGACAGCTTCCGAGCAGTACTTC. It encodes CASSVATASEQYF.

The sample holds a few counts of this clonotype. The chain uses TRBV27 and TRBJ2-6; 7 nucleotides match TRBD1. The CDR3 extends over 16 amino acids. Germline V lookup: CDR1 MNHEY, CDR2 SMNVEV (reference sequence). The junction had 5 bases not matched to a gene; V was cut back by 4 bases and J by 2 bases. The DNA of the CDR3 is TGTGCCAGCAGTTCCTGGGACAGCCCTGGGGCCAACGTCCTGACTTTC. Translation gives CASSSWDSPGANVLTF.

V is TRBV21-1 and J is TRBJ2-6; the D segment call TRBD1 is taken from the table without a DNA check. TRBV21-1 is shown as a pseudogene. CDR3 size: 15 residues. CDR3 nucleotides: TGTGCCAGCAGCAGCAGGGTAACTGGGGCCAACGTCCTGACTTTC. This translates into CASSSRVTGANVLTF.

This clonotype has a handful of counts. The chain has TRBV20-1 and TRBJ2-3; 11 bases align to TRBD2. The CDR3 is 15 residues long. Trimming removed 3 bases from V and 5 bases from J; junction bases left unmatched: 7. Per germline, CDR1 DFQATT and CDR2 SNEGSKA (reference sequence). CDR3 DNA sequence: TGCAGTGCTAGGAAACTAGCGGGAGTCATAGATACGCAGTATTTT. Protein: CSARKLAGVIDTQYF.

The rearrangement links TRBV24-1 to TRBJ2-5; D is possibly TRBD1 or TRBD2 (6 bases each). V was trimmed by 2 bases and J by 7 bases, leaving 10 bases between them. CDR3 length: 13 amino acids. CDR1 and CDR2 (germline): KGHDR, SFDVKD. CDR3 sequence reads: CATSDSGGRTQYF. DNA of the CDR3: TGTGCCACCAGTGATTCTGGGGGGCGGACCCAGTACTTC.

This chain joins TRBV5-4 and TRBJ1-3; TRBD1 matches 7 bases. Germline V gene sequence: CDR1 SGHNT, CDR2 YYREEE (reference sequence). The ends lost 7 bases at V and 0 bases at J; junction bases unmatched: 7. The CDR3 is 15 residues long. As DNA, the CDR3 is TGTGCCAGCCGGGACAGTTTACACTCTGGAAACACCATATATTTT. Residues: CASRDSLHSGNTIYF.

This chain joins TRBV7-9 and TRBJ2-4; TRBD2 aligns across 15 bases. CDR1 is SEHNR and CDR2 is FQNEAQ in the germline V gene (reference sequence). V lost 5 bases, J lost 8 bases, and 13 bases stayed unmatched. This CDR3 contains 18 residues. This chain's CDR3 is CASSPGTSGGLSGDIQYF. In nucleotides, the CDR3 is TGTGCCAGCAGCCCAGGGACTAGCGGGGGGCTGAGTGGGGACATTCAGTACTTC.

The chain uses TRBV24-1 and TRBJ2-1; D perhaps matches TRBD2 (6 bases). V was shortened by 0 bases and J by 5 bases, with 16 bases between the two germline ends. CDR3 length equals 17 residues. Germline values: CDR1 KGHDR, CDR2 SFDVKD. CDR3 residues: CATSDLPGTPSHNEQFF. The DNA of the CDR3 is TGTGCCACCAGTGATTTGCCTGGGACTCCCTCGCACAATGAGCAGTTCTTC.

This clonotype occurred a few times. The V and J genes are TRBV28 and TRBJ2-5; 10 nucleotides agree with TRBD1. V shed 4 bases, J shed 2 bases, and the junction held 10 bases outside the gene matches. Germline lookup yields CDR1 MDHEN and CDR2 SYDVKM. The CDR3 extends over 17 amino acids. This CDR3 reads CASSSGQGFAIQETQYF. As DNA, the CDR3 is TGTGCCAGCAGTTCGGGACAGGGGTTTGCGATTCAAGAGACCCAGTACTTC.

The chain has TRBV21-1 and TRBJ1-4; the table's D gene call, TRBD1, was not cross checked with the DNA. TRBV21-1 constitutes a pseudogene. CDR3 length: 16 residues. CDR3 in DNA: TGTGCCAGCAGCAAAGCGGGACACAGGACTAATGAAAAACTGTTTTTT. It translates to CASSKAGHRTNEKLFF.

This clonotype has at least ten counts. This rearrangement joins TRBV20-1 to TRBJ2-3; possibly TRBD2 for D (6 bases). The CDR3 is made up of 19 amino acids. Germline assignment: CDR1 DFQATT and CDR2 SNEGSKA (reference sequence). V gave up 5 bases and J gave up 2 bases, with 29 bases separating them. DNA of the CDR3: TGCAGTGCTCAGAGTTGGAGGGCCCTCACGGATGTATACACAGATACGCAGTATTTT. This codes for CSAQSWRALTDVYTDTQYF.